These T cell receptor beta chains were read from a single sample in a study of CD8 T cells in ankylosing spondylitis. TCRdb ran MiXCR on the 5' RACE reads and lists one entry per CDR3 protein. Seen here are some 400,000 distinct CDR3 sequences, 20% to 25% observed once, and the top ten hold about 16%. The sequencing sample was made of blood, either unsorted or a sorted T cell fraction (not recorded which). The source of these receptors is a male donor with ankylosing spondylitis. Both conserved end residues are part of each CDR3. Each record gives: clone size, V gene, J gene, D gene, CDR3 protein, CDR3 DNA. The D gene is left open where the match is weak. Some rows mark clone size as missing; the rest say once, few, many or name a class of expanded clone.

few	TRBV6-2/TRBV6-3	TRBJ2-7	NA	CASSQGGEQYF	TGTGCCAGCAGTCAGGGAGGCGAGCAGTACTTC
few	TRBV6-5	TRBJ2-3	NA	CASSPSGLRTDTQYF	TGTGCCAGCAGTCCCTCGGGACTCCGCACAGATACGCAGTATTTT
NA	TRBV29-1	TRBJ2-3	NA	CSVVGQPNTDTQYF	TGCAGCGTTGTCGGACAGCCGAACACAGATACGCAGTATTTT
few	TRBV12-3/TRBV12-4	TRBJ2-7	NA	CASPPRGGKNREQYF	TGTGCCAGCCCTCCCCGGGGCGGAAAGAACCGAGAGCAGTACTTC
NA	TRBV4-1	TRBJ1-4	TRBD1	CASSQDPAGGTTNEKLFF	TGCGCCAGCAGCCAAGATCCGGCAGGGGGCACAACTAATGAAAAACTGTTTTTT
NA	TRBV20-1	TRBJ2-1	NA	CSFRGAPYNEQFF	TGCAGTTTCCGGGGGGCCCCCTACAATGAGCAGTTCTTC
NA	TRBV5-1	TRBJ2-1	TRBD2	CACSLEVATSGGSSYNEQFF	TGCGCCTGCAGCTTGGAGGTGGCTACTAGCGGGGGAAGCTCCTACAATGAGCAGTTCTTC
few	TRBV20-1	TRBJ2-2	NA	CSATSWAETSGELFF	TGCAGTGCCACTTCTTGGGCGGAGACTAGCGGGGAGCTGTTTTTT
NA	TRBV10-3	TRBJ2-7	TRBD2	CAISEPGLAGSSYEQYF	TGTGCCATCAGTGAGCCGGGACTAGCGGGGAGCTCCTACGAGCAGTACTTC
NA	TRBV29-1	TRBJ2-1	TRBD2	CSVVGRGSYNEQFF	TGCAGCGTTGTTGGGAGGGGCTCCTACAATGAGCAGTTCTTC
few	TRBV19	TRBJ1-4	NA	CASSIGAAEKLFF	TGTGCCAGTAGTATCGGCGCCGCTGAAAAACTGTTTTTT
NA	TRBV5-1	TRBJ1-2	NA	CASSPQASNYGYTF	TGCGCCAGCAGCCCACAGGCCTCTAACTATGGCTACACCTTC
many	TRBV4-1	TRBJ2-3	TRBD2	CASSRLAGTDTQYF	TGCGCCAGCAGCCGACTAGCGGGAACAGATACGCAGTATTTT
NA	TRBV30	TRBJ2-7	NA	CAWSVLLNSYEQYF	TGTGCCTGGAGTGTACTTCTCAACTCCTACGAGCAGTACTTC
NA	TRBV28	TRBJ2-1	TRBD1	CASSPGHRGTYNEQFF	TGTGCCAGCAGCCCAGGGCACAGGGGGACCTACAATGAGCAGTTCTTC
many	TRBV5-1	TRBJ2-2	TRBD2	CASSSGQGRSSGRAGELFF	TGCGCCAGCAGTTCCGGACAGGGAAGGTCTAGCGGGAGAGCCGGGGAGCTGTTTTTT
many	TRBV29-1	TRBJ1-1	NA	CSVEDARGRTEAFF	TGCAGCGTTGAAGATGCGCGGGGGAGGACTGAAGCTTTCTTT
few	TRBV20-1	TRBJ2-1	NA	CSATRQFTEQFF	TGCAGTGCAACGAGACAGTTCACTGAGCAGTTCTTC
few	TRBV7-9	TRBJ2-6	NA	CASSRDWFWAF	TGTGCCAGCAGCCGGGACTGGTTCTGGGCTTTC
few	TRBV6-5	TRBJ1-5	NA	CASSYSGAVNSNQPQHF	TGTGCCAGCAGTTACTCCGGAGCCGTAAATAGCAATCAGCCCCAGCATTTT
many	TRBV5-1	TRBJ1-1	NA	CASSLGGAMNTEAFF	TGCGCCAGCAGCTTGGGAGGAGCCATGAACACTGAAGCTTTCTTT
few	TRBV25-1	TRBJ1-6	NA	CASSPSREGDSPLHF	TGTGCCAGCAGTCCATCGAGGGAGGGAGATTCACCCCTCCACTTT
NA	TRBV4-3	TRBJ2-2	TRBD2	CASSTGGIVGELFF	TGCGCCAGCAGCACCGGGGGGATTGTCGGGGAGCTGTTTTTT
few	TRBV21-1	TRBJ2-1	NA	CASSKATDSYNEQFF	TGTGCCAGCAGCAAAGCAACGGACTCCTACAATGAGCAGTTCTTC
NA	TRBV18	TRBJ1-1	NA	CASSLFEKDTEAFF	TGTGCCAGCTCACTGTTTGAAAAGGACACTGAAGCTTTCTTT
few	TRBV7-9	TRBJ2-2	NA	CASSLAGGELFF	TGTGCCAGCAGCTTAGCTGGCGGGGAGCTGTTTTTT
NA	TRBV25-1	TRBJ2-7	TRBD2	CASSESLAGRYEQYF	TGTGCCAGCAGTGAATCGTTAGCGGGGAGATACGAGCAGTACTTC
NA	TRBV5-5	TRBJ2-3	TRBD2	CASTSQRGGFADTQYF	TGTGCCAGCACCTCACAGCGGGGGGGGTTCGCAGATACGCAGTATTTT
NA	TRBV7-8	TRBJ1-6	NA	CASVRQSRNNSPLHF	TGTGCCAGTGTCCGGCAATCCCGCAATAATTCACCCCTCCACTTT
few	TRBV19	TRBJ2-7	NA	CASSIKEPLYEQYF	TGTGCCAGTAGTATTAAGGAACCCCTGTACGAGCAGTACTTC